A single sample gave rise to the 7 T cell receptor beta chains below, sequenced in a study of cytomegalovirus exposure and HLA in healthy donors. This PCR relied on a set of 60 Vbeta primers and 13 Jbeta primers. TCRdb keeps only in-frame clones here, not all; method: immunoSEQ multiplex PCR. Here the sample spans fewer than 200,000 clones, around 75% being singletons. Sequences were obtained from PBMCs. The receptors shown here come from a human donor in good health.

The rearrangement links TRBV2 to TRBJ1-1, with D perhaps matching TRBD1 (6 bases). Germline CDR1 SNHLY, CDR2 FYNNEI. The germline V and J ends were trimmed by 8 bases and 3 bases, with 16 bases remaining between them. The CDR3 contains 14 residues. The CDR3 DNA follows: TGTGCCAGCGGGATTACAGGGACGTACACTGAAGCTTTCTTT. As protein: CASGITGTYTEAFF.

This sequence joins TRBV5-1 and TRBJ2-7, with D maybe TRBD2 (7 bases). V dropped 0 bases and J dropped 3 bases, with 10 bases sitting between them. Per the germline V gene, CDR1 is SGHRS and CDR2 is YFSETQ. The CDR3 contains 14 residues. CDR3 bases: TGCGCCAGCAGCTTGGCAGGGGAGGGCTACGAGCAGTACTTC. Translating gives CASSLAGEGYEQYF. The variable domain in full, completed from reference TRBV5-1 and TRBJ2-7, reads KAGVTQTPRYLIKTRGQQVTLSCSPISGHRSVSWYQQTPGQGLQFLFEYFSETQRNKGNFPGRFSGRQFSNSRSEMNVSTLELGDSALYLCASSLAGEGYEQYFGPGTRLTVT.

V gene TRBV7-9 combines with J gene TRBJ2-4; TRBD1 aligns across 12 bases. The CDR3 totals 17 residues. Germline-derived CDR1 and CDR2 are SEHNR and FQNEAQ (reference sequence). With 5 bases clipped from V and 6 bases from J, the junction kept 11 bases outside the gene matches. CDR3 nucleotide sequence: TGTGCCAGCAGCCAAAGAGGGCGGGACAGGGGGCGAAACATTCAGTACTTC. This gives the protein CASSQRGRDRGRNIQYF.

The rearrangement joins TRBV29-1 to TRBJ2-2; TRBD1 agrees at 7 bases. V was pared by 7 bases and J by 2 bases, with 7 bases of the junction left unmatched. Germline V gene sequence: CDR1 SQVTM, CDR2 ANQGSEA. This CDR3 is built from 14 residues. This CDR3 reads CSGRQGFNTGELFF. DNA for the CDR3: TGCAGCGGCAGACAGGGATTTAACACCGGGGAGCTGTTTTTT.

The J gene is TRBJ2-7, the V gene TRBV7-2; 8 positions agree with TRBD1. Germline V gives CDR1 SGHTA, CDR2 FQGNSA. The trim removed 5 bases at V and 0 bases at J, leaving 0 bases unmatched. The CDR3 runs to 13 residues. In DNA form, the CDR3 reads TGTGCCAGCAGCGGGACAGGCTCCTACGAGCAGTACTTC. As protein: CASSGTGSYEQYF.

The chain joins TRBV12-5 to TRBJ2-2; 7 nucleotides align to TRBD2. The ends lost 4 bases at V and 2 bases at J; junction bases unmatched: 13. Germline V gene lookup returns CDR1 LGHNT and CDR2 FRNRAP. The CDR3 is made up of 18 amino acids. For the CDR3, the DNA is TGTGCTAGTGGTTCGAAGGGGACTACCCTACTAAACACCGGGGAGCTGTTTTTT. It encodes CASGSKGTTLLNTGELFF.

The rearrangement uses TRBV9 and TRBJ1-5; D possibly corresponds to TRBD1 (5 bases). Looked up from germline, CDR1 is SGDLS and CDR2 is YYNGEE. The CDR3 is made up of 14 amino acids. Deletions cut 0 bases from V and 4 bases from J, with 8 bases between. The CDR3 loop is CASSVGAGNQPQHF. The CDR3 bases are TGTGCCAGCAGCGTAGGGGCAGGGAATCAGCCCCAGCATTTT.